These 5 T cell receptor beta chains were all obtained from the same sample, sequenced in a study of beta chain features in type 1 diabetes. The investigators reverse transcribed all of the isolated RNA, so they sequenced expressed TCRB transcripts. TCRdb keeps only in-frame clones here, not all; method: immunoSEQ multiplex PCR. The table includes roughly 450,000 clones, more than 11% detected once. What was sequenced was naive CD4+ T cells from blood. Source of these receptors: a man aged 25-45 years in good health.

A few counts support this clone. This rearrangement joins TRBV30 to TRBJ1-1, with 8 nucleotides matching TRBD1. The length of the CDR3 is 12 residues. CDR1 and CDR2 from the germline V gene are GTSNPN and SVGIG (reference sequence). J was trimmed by 10 bases and V by 1 base; bases with no gene match: 5. This CDR3 reads CAWSGQGSAAFF. The CDR3 DNA follows: TGTGCCTGGAGTGGACAGGGGAGCGCAGCTTTCTTT.

The chain recombines TRBV5-6 with TRBJ2-1; TRBD1 matches 7 bases. V dropped 0 bases and J dropped 4; count of bases not matched to a gene: 7. The CDR3 sequence is 16 residues long. Germline V gene lookup returns CDR1 SGHDT and CDR2 YYEEEE. DNA for the CDR3: TGTGCCAGCAGCTTGGTTTTGGACAGGCAGTACAATGAGCAGTTCTTC. Its protein is CASSLVLDRQYNEQFF.

V is TRBV5-1 and J is TRBJ2-5; a possible D gene is TRBD2 (5 bases). CDR1 SGHRS and CDR2 YFSETQ come from the germline V gene. The CDR3 has 14 residues. Trimming stripped 1 base from V and 4 bases from J, with 11 bases between. The chain's CDR3 is CASSLSRGAETQYF. In DNA form, the CDR3 reads TGCGCCAGCAGCTTGTCCCGGGGTGCAGAGACCCAGTACTTC.

The rearrangement uses TRBV18 and TRBJ2-1; TRBD1 aligns across 10 bases. The CDR3 contains 14 residues. J gave up 6 bases and V 6 bases, and 5 bases lay outside the gene matches. CDR1 and CDR2 from the germline V gene are KGHSH and LQKENI. CDR3 DNA sequence: TGTGCCAGCTCCGGACAGGGGGTAGGCAATGAGCAGTTCTTC. As protein: CASSGQGVGNEQFF.

This clone occurred a few times. The chain joins TRBV5-4 to TRBJ2-2; D gene unclear. Between the trimmed V and J ends, which lost 7 bases and 1 base, there was a span of 14 bases. The CDR3 length is 15 residues. The germline gives CDR1 SGHNT, CDR2 YYREEE (reference sequence). Here the CDR3 reads CASSPDSLNTGELFF. The CDR3 bases are TGTGCCAGCTCCCCTGACTCCCTGAACACCGGGGAGCTGTTTTTT.